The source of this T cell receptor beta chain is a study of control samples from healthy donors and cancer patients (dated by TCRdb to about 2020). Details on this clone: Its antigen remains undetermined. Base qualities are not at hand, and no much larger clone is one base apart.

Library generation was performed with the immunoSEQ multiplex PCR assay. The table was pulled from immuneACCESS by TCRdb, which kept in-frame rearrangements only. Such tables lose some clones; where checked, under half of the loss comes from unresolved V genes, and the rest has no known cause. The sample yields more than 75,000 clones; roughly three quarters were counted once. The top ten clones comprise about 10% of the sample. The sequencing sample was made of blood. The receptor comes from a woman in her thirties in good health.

The nucleotide sequence reads TGTGCCAGCAGTGAGGGTGGGTGGGCAGCAAGTTACGAGCAGTACTTC. It codes for CASSEGGWAASYEQYF. The V and J genes are TRBV6-1 and TRBJ2-7, with the D gene uncertain. Looking up the germline V gene yields CDR1 MNHNS and CDR2 SASEGT. The CDR3 contains 16 residues, cysteine and phenylalanine counted. Only the CDR3 DNA is retained, 48 bases long and in frame from the first base. V drops 3 bases and J drops 4 bases, leaving 19 bases in between.